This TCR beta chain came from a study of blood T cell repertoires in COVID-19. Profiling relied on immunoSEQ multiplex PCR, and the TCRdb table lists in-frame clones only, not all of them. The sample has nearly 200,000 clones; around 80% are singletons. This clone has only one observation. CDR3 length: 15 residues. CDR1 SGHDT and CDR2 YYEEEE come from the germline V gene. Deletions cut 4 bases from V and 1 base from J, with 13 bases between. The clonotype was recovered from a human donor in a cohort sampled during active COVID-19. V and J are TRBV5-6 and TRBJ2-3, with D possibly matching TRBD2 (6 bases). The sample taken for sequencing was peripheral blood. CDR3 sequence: CASSRGVFGTDTQYF. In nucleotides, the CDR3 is TGTGCCAGCAGCCGCGGGGTATTCGGCACAGATACGCAGTATTTT.